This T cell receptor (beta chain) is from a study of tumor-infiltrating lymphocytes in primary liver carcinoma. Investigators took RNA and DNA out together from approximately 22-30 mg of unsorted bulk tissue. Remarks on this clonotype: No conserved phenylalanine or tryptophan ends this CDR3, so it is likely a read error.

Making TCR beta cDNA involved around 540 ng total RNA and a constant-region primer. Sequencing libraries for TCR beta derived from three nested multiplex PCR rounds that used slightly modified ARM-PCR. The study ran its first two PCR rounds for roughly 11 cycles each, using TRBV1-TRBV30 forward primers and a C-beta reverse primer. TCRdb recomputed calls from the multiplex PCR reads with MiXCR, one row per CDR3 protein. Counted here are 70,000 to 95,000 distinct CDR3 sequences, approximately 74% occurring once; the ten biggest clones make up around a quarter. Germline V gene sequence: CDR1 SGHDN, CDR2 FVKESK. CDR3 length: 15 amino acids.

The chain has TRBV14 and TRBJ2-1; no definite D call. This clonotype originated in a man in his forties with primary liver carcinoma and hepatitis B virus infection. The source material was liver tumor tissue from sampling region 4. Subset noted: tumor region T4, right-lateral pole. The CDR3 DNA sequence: TGTGCCAACAGCCCTATTCCCGGCACCTACAATGAGCAGTTCTAC. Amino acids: CANSPIPGTYNEQFY.